The clone carrying this T cell receptor (beta chain) appeared many times. Its cognate antigen is unknown. Genomic DNA provided the template from which TCR beta VDJ and CDR3 profiles were obtained. TCRdb reprocessed the reads via MiXCR and lists one record per CDR3 protein. The table includes a few hundred thousand distinct CDR3 sequences, approximately 60% detected once. This sample was included in a study of CD8+CD57+ T cells in acquired aplastic anemia. Study-level information: The mean DNA yield obtained from sorted CD4+ and CD8+ cells came to approximately 3.2 ug. Researchers reported that healthy donors averaged about 9.8 million reads for CD4+ cells. General study results and limits: Patients had roughly 31 CD8+ CDR3 sequences in common with controls (the shared set). Patients and controls had CD8+ Simpson's diversity values that were not significantly distinct.

V was shortened by 2 bases and J by 1 base, with 14 bases between the two germline ends. This CDR3 comprises 16 residues. Germline-derived CDR1 and CDR2 are PRHDT and FYEKMQ (reference sequence). Sequenced sample: sorted CD4+, CD8+, or CD8+CD57+ T cells (not recorded which) from PBMCs. This chain links TRBV13 with TRBJ1-1; the D gene is possibly TRBD1 (5 bases). This receptor was identified in a human donor in good health. The DNA for the CDR3 is TGTGCCAGCAGCTTATATGCCGGGACGGAGAACACTGAAGCTTTCTTT. As protein: CASSLYAGTENTEAFF. Together with reference TRBV13 and TRBJ1-1, the CDR3 gives the full variable domain: AAGVIQSPRHLIKEKRETATLKCYPIPRHDTVYWYQQGPGQDPQFLISFYEKMQSDKGSIPDRFSAQQFSDYHSELNMSSLELGDSALYFCASSLYAGTENTEAFFGQGTRLTVV.